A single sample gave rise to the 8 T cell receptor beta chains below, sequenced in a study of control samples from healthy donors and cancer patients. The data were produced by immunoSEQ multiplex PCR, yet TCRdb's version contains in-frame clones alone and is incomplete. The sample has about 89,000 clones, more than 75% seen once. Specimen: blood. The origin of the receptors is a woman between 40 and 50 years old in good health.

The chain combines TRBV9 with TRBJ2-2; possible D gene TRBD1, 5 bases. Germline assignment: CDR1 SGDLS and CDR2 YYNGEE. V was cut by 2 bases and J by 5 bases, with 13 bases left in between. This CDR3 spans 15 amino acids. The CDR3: CASSVRALGTGELFF. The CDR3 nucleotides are TGTGCCAGCAGCGTCAGGGCCTTGGGAACCGGGGAGCTGTTTTTT.

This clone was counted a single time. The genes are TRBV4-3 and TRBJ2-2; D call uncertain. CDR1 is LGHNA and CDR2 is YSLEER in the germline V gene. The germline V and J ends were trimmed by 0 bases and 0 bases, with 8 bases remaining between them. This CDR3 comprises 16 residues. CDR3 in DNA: TGCGCCAGCAGCCAAGATCCAGTTCCGAACACCGGGGAGCTGTTTTTT. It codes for CASSQDPVPNTGELFF.

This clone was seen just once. The CDR3 sequence: CASSPSPEGGIGGYTF. As DNA, the CDR3 is TGCGCCAGCAGCCCCTCACCCGAAGGGGGAATAGGGGGCTACACCTTC. This chain joins TRBV4-3 and TRBJ1-2; a possible D gene is TRBD1 (6 bases). Between the trimmed V and J ends, which lost 4 bases and 8 bases, there was a span of 23 bases. This CDR3 contains 16 residues. CDR1 and CDR2 from the germline V gene are LGHNA and YSLEER.

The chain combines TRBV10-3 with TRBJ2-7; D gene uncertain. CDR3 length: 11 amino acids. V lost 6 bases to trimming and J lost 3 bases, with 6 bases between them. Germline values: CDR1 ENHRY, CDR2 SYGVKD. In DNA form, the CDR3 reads TGTGCCATCAGCAGTTTCTACGAGCAGTACTTC. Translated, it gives CAISSFYEQYF.

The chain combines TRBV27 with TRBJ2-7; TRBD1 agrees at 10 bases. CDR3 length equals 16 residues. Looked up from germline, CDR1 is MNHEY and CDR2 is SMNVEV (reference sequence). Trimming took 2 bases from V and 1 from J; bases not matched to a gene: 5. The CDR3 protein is CASSLIRTGGSYEQYF. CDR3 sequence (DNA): TGTGCCAGCAGTTTAATAAGGACAGGGGGTTCCTACGAGCAGTACTTC.

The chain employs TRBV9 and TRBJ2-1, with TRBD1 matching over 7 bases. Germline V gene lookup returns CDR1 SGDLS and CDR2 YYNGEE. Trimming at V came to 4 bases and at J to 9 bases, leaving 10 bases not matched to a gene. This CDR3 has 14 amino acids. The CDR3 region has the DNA TGTGCCAGCAGCCCTGGGACAGCCGGCGGTGAGCAGTTCTTC. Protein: CASSPGTAGGEQFF.

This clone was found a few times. In nucleotides, the CDR3 is TGTGCCAGTAGTATTAAGACAGGGGGAGACACAGATACGCAGTATTTT. Its translation is CASSIKTGGDTDTQYF. V is TRBV19 and J is TRBJ2-3; 9 nucleotides line up with TRBD1. V shed 3 bases, J shed 2 bases, and the junction held 6 bases outside the gene matches. Germline assignment: CDR1 LNHDA and CDR2 SQIVND (reference sequence). There are 16 residues in the CDR3.

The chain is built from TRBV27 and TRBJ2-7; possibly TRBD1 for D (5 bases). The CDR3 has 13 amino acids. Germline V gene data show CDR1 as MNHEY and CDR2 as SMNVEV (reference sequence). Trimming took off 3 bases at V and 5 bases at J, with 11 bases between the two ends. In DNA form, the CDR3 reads TGTGCCAGCAGTTTCGCAGGGTACCACGAGCAGTACTTC. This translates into CASSFAGYHEQYF.